This T cell receptor (beta chain) was recorded in a study of blood T cells in healthy people across ages. It was with a sample-barcoded 5' primer and a J-beta primer mix that a second PCR of roughly 7 to 12 cycles was run. TCRdb re-called the 5' RACE reads with MiXCR, one entry per CDR3 protein. The data hold over 600,000 distinct CDR3 sequences, with 40% to 45% observed a single time. There were healthy Caucasian individuals from Russia, aged about 6 to 100, serving as donors. The ends were cut back, 5 bases at V and 5 bases at J, with 12 bases in the middle. The CDR3 is 13 amino acids. CDR1 and CDR2 from the germline V gene are SGHTA and FQGNSA.

The sequenced sample consisted of blood. J is TRBJ1-1 and V is TRBV7-2; D might be TRBD1 (5 bases). This TCR was sampled from a man aged 80 or over in good health. The CDR3 loop reads CASSLGVWTEAFF. CDR3 in DNA: TGTGCCAGCAGCCTAGGGGTTTGGACTGAAGCTTTCTTT.